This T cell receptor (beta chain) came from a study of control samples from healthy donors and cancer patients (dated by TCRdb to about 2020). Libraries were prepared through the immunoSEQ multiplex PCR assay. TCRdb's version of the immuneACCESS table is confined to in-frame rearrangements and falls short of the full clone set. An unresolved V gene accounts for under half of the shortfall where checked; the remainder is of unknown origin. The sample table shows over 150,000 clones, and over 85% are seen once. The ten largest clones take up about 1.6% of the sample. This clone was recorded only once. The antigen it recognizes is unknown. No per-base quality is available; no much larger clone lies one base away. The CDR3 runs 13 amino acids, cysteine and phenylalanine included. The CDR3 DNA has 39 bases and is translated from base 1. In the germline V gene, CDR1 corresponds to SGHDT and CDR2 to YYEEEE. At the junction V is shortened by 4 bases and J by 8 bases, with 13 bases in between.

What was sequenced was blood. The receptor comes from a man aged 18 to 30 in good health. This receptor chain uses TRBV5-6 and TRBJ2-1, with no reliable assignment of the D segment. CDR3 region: CASSVLGRDEQFF. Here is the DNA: TGTGCCAGCAGCGTCCTTGGACGGGATGAGCAGTTCTTC.